This record concerns one T cell receptor (beta chain) sequence. It lacks a known antigen. It has no much larger one-base neighbor in the sample; base qualities were not kept. This entry belongs to a study of T-cell reconstitution after alpha-beta-depleted transplantation in children (dated by TCRdb to 2016 to 2017). Background for the entire study: The study quantitatively tracked T-cell immune reconstitution after TCRalphabeta/CD19-depleted allogeneic hematopoietic cell transplantation in children using TCR repertoire profiling.

CDR1 and CDR2 are read off the germline V gene as WSHSY and SAAADI. From cysteine to phenylalanine, the CDR3 is 16 amino acids long. Kept here is only the CDR3 DNA, which spans 48 bases and is read in frame from base 1. V loses 6 bases of germline sequence and J loses 3 bases, and the interval between the two ends is 18 bases. Library construction relied on PCR. The instrument given in TCRdb is Illumina HiSeq 2500. Molecular barcoding was employed in the preparation of TCR libraries, with unique molecular identifiers being used to normalize TCRbeta repertoire quantification. TCRdb trimmed public reads at Q25 via fastp, called clones via MiXCR and kept in-frame beta chains. CDR3 protein duplicates are merged, each entry listing the most common genes and DNA. A total of 170,000 or so distinct CDR3 sequences appear in this sample, 6.5% to 7.5% of them only once. The ten biggest clones cover 3% of the sample.

The receptor comes from a human donor who donated a stem cell graft to a child with Wiskott-Aldrich syndrome. The chain couples TRBV10-2 to TRBJ1-5; a tentative D call is TRBD1 (6 bases match). The specimen was PBMCs from the stem cell graft donor, collected from the stem cell graft. The CDR3 amino acid sequence is: CASRGAAPTNNQPQHF. The nucleotide sequence reads as follows: TGCGCCAGCAGGGGGGCGGCGCCAACAAACAATCAGCCCCAGCATTTT.